The source of this T cell receptor beta chain is a study of cytomegalovirus exposure and HLA in healthy donors. Primers for the PCR totalled 60 Vbeta and 13 Jbeta. TCRdb's table, derived via immunoSEQ multiplex PCR, lists solely in-frame clones and lacks some. The sample includes 120,000 or so clones, around 75% of them seen just once. Looked up from germline, CDR1 is LGHNA and CDR2 is YSLEER. Trimming pared 1 base from V and 3 bases from J, leaving 16 bases between. The CDR3 has 16 residues. The sample consisted of PBMCs. The chain carries TRBV4-3 and TRBJ2-7; D is perhaps TRBD1 (5 bases). The source of this sequence is a woman aged 45-65 years in good health and CMV-seronegative. DNA for the CDR3: TGCGCCAGCAGCCAAGTCTGGGGCCCAGCCGTCTACGAGCAGTACTTC. Protein sequence: CASSQVWGPAVYEQYF.